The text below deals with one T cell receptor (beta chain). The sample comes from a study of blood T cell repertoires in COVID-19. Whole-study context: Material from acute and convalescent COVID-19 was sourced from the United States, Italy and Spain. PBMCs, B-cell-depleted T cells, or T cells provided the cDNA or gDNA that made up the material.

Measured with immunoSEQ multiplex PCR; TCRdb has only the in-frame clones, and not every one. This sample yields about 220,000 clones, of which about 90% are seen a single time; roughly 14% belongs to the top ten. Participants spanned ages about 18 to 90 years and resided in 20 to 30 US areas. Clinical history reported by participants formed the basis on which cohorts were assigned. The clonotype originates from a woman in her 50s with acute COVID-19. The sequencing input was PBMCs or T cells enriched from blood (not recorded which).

The CDR3 region is CASTAGVTGYTF. CDR3 coding DNA: TGCGCCAGCACCGCGGGGGTTACGGGCTACACCTTC. V usage is TRBV5-1 and J usage is TRBJ1-2, with D possibly matching TRBD1 (5 bases). Trimming took off 6 bases at V and 8 bases at J, with 14 bases between the two ends. Germline V gene data show CDR1 as SGHRS and CDR2 as YFSETQ. The CDR3 runs to 12 residues.